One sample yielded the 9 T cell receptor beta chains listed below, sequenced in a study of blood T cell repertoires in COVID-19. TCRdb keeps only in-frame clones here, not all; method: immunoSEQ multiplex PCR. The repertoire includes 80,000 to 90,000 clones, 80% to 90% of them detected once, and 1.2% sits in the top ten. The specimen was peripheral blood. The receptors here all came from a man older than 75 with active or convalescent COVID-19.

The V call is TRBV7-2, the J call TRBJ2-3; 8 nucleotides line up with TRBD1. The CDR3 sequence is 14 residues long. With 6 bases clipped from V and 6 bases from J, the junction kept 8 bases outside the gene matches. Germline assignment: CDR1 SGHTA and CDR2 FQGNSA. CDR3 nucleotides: TGTGCCAGCAGTTTACAGGGGGGCGAGGATACGCAGTATTTT. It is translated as CASSLQGGEDTQYF.

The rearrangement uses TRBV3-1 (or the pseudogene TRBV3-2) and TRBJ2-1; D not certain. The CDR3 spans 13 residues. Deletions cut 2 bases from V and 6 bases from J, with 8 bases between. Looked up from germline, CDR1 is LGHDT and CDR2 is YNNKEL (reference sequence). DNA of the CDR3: TGTGCCAGCAGCCAATTTACTGGCAATGAGCAGTTCTTC. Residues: CASSQFTGNEQFF.

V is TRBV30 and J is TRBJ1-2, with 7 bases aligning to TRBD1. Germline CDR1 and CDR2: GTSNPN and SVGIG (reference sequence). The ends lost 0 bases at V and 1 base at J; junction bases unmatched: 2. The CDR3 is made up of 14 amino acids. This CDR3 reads CAWSVQGVNYGYTF. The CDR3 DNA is TGTGCCTGGAGTGTGCAGGGGGTTAACTATGGCTACACCTTC.

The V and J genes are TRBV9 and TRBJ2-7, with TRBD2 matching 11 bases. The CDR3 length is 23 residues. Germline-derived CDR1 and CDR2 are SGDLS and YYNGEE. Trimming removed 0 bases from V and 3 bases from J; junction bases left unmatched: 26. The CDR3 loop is CASSVVVASRGQNTGTSGYEQYF. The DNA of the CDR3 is TGTGCCAGCAGCGTAGTAGTAGCGTCTAGGGGACAGAATACCGGGACTAGCGGCTACGAGCAGTACTTC. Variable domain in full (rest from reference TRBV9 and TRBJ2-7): DSGVTQTPKHLITATGQRVTLRCSPRSGDLSVYWYQQSLDQGLQFLIQYYNGEERAKGNILERFSAQQFPDLHSELNLSSLELGDSALYFCASSVVVASRGQNTGTSGYEQYFGPGTRLTVT.

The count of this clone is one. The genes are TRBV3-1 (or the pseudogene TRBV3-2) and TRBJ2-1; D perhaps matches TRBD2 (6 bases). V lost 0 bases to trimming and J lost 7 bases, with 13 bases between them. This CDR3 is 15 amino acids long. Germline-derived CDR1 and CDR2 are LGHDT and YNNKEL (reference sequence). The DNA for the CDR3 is TGTGCCAGCAGCCAAGATCTTGCGGGGAATAATGAGCAGTTCTTC. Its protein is CASSQDLAGNNEQFF.

The CDR3 nucleotides read TGTGCCAGCGGGGCGGGGACTTTTACAGATACGCAGTATTTT. Its translation is CASGAGTFTDTQYF. This chain uses TRBV2 with TRBJ2-3; a weak D match, TRBD2 (6 bases). Germline CDR1 SNHLY, CDR2 FYNNEI. The CDR3 is 14 residues long. The V and J ends lost 8 bases and 3 bases respectively, with 15 bases between them.

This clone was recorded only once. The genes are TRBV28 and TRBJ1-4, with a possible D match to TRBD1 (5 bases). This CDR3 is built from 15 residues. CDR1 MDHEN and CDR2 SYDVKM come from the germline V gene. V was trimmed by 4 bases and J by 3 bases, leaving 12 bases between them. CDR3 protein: CASSSGGGPNEKLFF. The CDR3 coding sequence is TGTGCCAGCAGTTCTGGGGGAGGGCCTAATGAAAAACTGTTTTTT.

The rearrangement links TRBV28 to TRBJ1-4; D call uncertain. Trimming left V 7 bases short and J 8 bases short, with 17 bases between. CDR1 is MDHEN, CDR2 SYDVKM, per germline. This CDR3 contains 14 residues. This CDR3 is CASNTGLEDEKLFF. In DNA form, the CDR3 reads TGTGCCAGCAACACCGGGTTAGAAGACGAAAAACTGTTTTTT. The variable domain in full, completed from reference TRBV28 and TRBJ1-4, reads DVKVTQSSRYLVKRTGEKVFLECVQDMDHENMFWYRQDPGLGLRLIYFSYDVKMKEKGDIPEGYSVSREKKERFSLILESASTNQTSMYLCASNTGLEDEKLFFGSGTQLSVL.

CDR3 bases: TGTGCCAGCAGCCAATCGAAAGGCGCGGGCGGGAGTAAAGATGAGCAGTTCTTC. Translation gives CASSQSKGAGGSKDEQFF. The V call is TRBV4-2, the J call TRBJ2-1; TRBD2 agrees at 7 bases. The CDR3 is made up of 18 amino acids. Germline trimming cut 2 bases from V and 8 bases from J; bases unmatched to any gene: 18. CDR1 LGHNA and CDR2 YNFKEQ come from the germline V gene.